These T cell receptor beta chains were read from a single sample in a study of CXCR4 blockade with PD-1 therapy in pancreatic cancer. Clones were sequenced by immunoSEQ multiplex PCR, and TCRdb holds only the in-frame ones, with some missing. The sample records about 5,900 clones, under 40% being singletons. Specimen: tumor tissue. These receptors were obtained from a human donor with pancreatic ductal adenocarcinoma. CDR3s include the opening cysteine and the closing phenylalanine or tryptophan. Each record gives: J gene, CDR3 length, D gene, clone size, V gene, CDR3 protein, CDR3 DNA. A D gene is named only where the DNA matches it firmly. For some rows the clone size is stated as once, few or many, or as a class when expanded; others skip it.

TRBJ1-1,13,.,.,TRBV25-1,CASRLLRNTEAFF,TGTGCCAGCCGACTTCTCCGGAACACTGAAGCTTTCTTT
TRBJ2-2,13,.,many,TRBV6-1,CASSEVGTGELFF,TGTGCCAGCAGTGAAGTAGGGACCGGGGAGCTGTTTTTT
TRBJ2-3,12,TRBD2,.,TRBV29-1,CNWAGAADTQYF,TGCAACTGGGCGGGAGCGGCAGATACGCAGTATTTT
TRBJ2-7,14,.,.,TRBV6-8,CASSLTRQVSEQYF,TGTGCCAGCAGTTTAACTAGACAGGTTAGCGAGCAGTACTTC
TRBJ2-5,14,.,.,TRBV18,CASSDAGGGETQYF,TGTGCCAGCTCAGACGCAGGAGGGGGCGAGACCCAGTACTTC
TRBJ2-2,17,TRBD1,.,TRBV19,CASSKETGGRNTGELFF,TGTGCCAGTAGTAAGGAGACAGGGGGCAGAAACACCGGGGAGCTGTTTTTT
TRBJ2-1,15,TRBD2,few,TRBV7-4,CASSLGLAGNNEQFF,TGTGCCAGCAGCCTAGGACTAGCGGGAAACAACGAGCAGTTCTTC
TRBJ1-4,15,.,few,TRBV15,CATSRDNLQAGKLFF,TGTGCCACCAGCAGAGATAATCTACAGGCGGGAAAACTGTTTTTT
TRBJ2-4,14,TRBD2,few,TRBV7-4,CASSQPGLRNIQYF,TGTGCCAGCAGCCAACCGGGACTACGCAACATTCAGTACTTC
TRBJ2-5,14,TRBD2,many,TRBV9,CASVRPSGKETQYF,TGTGCCAGCGTAAGACCTAGCGGAAAAGAGACCCAGTACTTC
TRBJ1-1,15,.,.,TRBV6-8,CASSSPTGAGTEAFF,TGTGCCAGCAGTTCCCCGACGGGCGCGGGCACTGAAGCTTTCTTT
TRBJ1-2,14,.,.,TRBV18,CASSPTTGFYGYTF,TGTGCCAGCTCACCAACCACAGGGTTCTATGGCTACACCTTC
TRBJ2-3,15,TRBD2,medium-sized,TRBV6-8,CASRRTSGPTDTQYF,TGTGCCAGCAGGCGCACTAGCGGTCCCACAGATACGCAGTATTTT
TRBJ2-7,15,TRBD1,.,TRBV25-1,CASSDLRDRGHEQYF,TGTGCCAGCAGTGACCTAAGGGACAGGGGCCACGAGCAGTACTTC
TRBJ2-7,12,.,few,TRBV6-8,CATGAYSYEQYF,TGTGCCACCGGGGCCTACTCCTACGAGCAGTACTTC
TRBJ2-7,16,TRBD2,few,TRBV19,CASSLSTSGGVYEQYF,TGTGCCAGTAGTCTCTCGACTAGCGGGGGAGTCTACGAGCAGTACTTC
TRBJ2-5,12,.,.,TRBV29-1,CSASWGQETQYF,TGCAGCGCTTCGTGGGGGCAAGAGACCCAGTACTTC
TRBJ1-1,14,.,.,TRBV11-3,CASSSQGWDTEAFF,TGTGCCAGCAGCTCTCAGGGGTGGGACACTGAAGCTTTCTTT
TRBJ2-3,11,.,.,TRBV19,CASMRADTQYF,TGTGCCAGTATGAGGGCAGATACGCAGTATTTT
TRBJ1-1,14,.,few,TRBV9,CASRTVGEGTEAFF,TGTGCCAGCAGAACAGTGGGTGAGGGCACTGAAGCTTTCTTT
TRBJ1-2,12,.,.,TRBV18,CASSPPTGGYTF,TGTGCCAGCTCACCACCGACAGGTGGCTACACCTTC
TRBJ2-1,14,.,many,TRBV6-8,CASSYSGSLDEQFF,TGTGCCAGCAGTTACTCGGGTAGCCTCGATGAGCAGTTCTTC
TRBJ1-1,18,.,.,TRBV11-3,CASSARDISGLVNTEAFF,TGTGCCAGCAGCGCCAGGGACATATCGGGGTTGGTGAACACTGAAGCTTTCTTT
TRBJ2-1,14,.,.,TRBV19,CASKEVVSYNEQFF,TGTGCCAGTAAGGAGGTCGTCTCCTACAATGAGCAGTTCTTC
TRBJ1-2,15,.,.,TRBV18,CASSPPGGWDYGYTF,TGTGCCAGCTCACCGCCGGGAGGGTGGGACTATGGCTACACCTTC
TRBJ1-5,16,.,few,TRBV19,CASSGQGSYSNQPQHF,TGTGCCAGTAGTGGCCAGGGGAGTTATAGCAATCAGCCCCAGCATTTT
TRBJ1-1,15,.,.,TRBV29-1,CSVFPGGGMNTEAFF,TGCAGCGTTTTTCCTGGGGGAGGGATGAACACTGAAGCTTTCTTT
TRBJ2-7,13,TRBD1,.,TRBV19,CASSIGQGHEQYF,TGTGCCAGTAGTATTGGACAGGGCCACGAGCAGTACTTC
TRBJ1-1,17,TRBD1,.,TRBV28,CASSLPRQGVVNTEAFF,TGTGCCAGCAGTCTCCCCCGACAGGGGGTGGTGAACACTGAAGCTTTCTTT
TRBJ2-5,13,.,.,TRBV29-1,CSVSVLGAETQYF,TGCAGCGTTTCTGTACTAGGGGCAGAGACCCAGTACTTC
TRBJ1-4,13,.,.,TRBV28,CASSSGVREKLFF,TGTGCCAGCAGTTCAGGGGTGAGGGAAAAACTGTTTTTT
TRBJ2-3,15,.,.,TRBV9,CASSVATSKADTQYF,TGTGCCAGCAGCGTAGCGACTAGTAAGGCAGATACGCAGTATTTT
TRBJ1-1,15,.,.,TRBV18,CASSPGYRDLTEAFF,TGTGCCAGCTCACCAGGCTACAGGGATCTAACTGAAGCTTTCTTT
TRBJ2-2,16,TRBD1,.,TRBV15,CATSIGQGALTGELFF,TGTGCCACCAGCATAGGACAGGGGGCGCTTACCGGGGAGCTGTTTTTT
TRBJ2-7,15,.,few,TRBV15,CATSRDHAGVYEQYF,TGTGCCACCAGCAGAGATCATGCAGGGGTCTACGAGCAGTACTTC
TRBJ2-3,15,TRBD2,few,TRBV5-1,CASSWGTSGGDTQYF,TGCGCCAGCAGCTGGGGGACTAGCGGGGGCGATACGCAGTATTTT
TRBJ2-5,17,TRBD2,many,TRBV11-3,CASSLRTSGLWEETQYF,TGTGCCAGCAGCCTAAGGACTAGCGGCCTCTGGGAAGAGACCCAGTACTTC
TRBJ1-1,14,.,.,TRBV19,CASSMVGGSTEAFF,TGTGCCAGTAGTATGGTGGGGGGGAGCACTGAAGCTTTCTTT
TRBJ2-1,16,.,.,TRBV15,CATSPYGSGRGNEQFF,TGTGCCACCAGCCCATATGGGTCCGGGAGAGGCAATGAGCAGTTCTTC
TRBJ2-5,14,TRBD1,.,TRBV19,CASSPNRGRETQYF,TGTGCCAGTAGCCCTAACAGGGGTCGGGAGACCCAGTACTTC
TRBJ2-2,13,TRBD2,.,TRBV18,CASSPQREEELFF,TGTGCCAGCTCACCACAGCGGGAGGAGGAGCTGTTTTTT
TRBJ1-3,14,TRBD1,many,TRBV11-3,CASSLGQREDTIYF,TGTGCCAGCAGCTTGGGACAGAGGGAAGACACCATATATTTT
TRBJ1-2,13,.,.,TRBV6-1,CASSEGVLRGYTF,TGTGCCAGCAGTGAAGGGGTCCTACGGGGCTACACCTTC
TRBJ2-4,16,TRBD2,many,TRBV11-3,CASSLPLTSGKNIQYF,TGTGCCAGCAGCCTCCCCCTGACTAGCGGCAAAAACATTCAGTACTTC
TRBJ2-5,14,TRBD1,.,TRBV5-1,CASSEGQGAETQYF,TGCGCCAGCAGCGAGGGGCAGGGGGCAGAGACCCAGTACTTC
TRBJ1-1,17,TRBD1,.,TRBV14,CASSPPGQVPKSAEAFF,TGTGCCAGCAGCCCCCCGGGACAGGTCCCGAAAAGTGCTGAAGCTTTCTTT
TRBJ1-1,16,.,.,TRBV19,CASSPRTVNLNTEAFF,TGTGCCAGTAGCCCTAGGACAGTGAACTTGAACACTGAAGCTTTCTTT
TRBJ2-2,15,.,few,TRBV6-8,CASSYVGQNTGELFF,TGTGCCAGCAGTTACGTAGGACAGAACACCGGGGAGCTGTTTTTT
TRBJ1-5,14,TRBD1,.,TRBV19,CASRSTGEGQPQHF,TGTGCCAGTAGATCGACAGGGGAGGGTCAGCCCCAGCATTTT
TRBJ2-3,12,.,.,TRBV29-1,CSARDITDTQYF,TGCAGCGCCCGGGACATCACAGATACGCAGTATTTT